The rows below give T cell receptor beta chains drawn from one sample of a study of Graves' ophthalmopathy and Graves' hyperthyroidism. TCRdb called the multiplex PCR reads again in MiXCR, with one record for every CDR3 protein. The sample lists around 600,000 distinct CDR3 sequences; over 40% were seen once. Input material: peripheral blood. The receptors were sampled from an adult man with Graves' ophthalmopathy. The CDR3 runs from the conserved cysteine through the conserved F or W. A D gene is named only where the DNA matches it firmly. Clone size, where shown, is once, few, many, or a class for clones that have expanded.

size,J,length,V,D,CDR3,DNA
.,TRBJ2-7,12,TRBV28,TRBD2,CAGGSSTYEQYF,TGTGCGGGGGGGAGTTCCACCTACGAGCAGTACTTC
once,TRBJ2-3,15,TRBV20-1,TRBD1,CSATRQGASTDTQYF,TGCAGTGCAACCAGACAGGGGGCTAGCACAGATACGCAGTATTTT
.,TRBJ2-5,14,TRBV16,.,CASSLVEGRETQYF,TGTGCCAGCAGCTTAGTAGAGGGGAGGGAGACCCAGTACTTC
many,TRBJ2-7,13,TRBV12-3/TRBV12-4,TRBD1,CASSWDRGYEQYF,TGTGCCAGCAGCTGGGACAGGGGTTACGAGCAGTACTTC
.,TRBJ1-4,15,TRBV6-1,.,CASSEIRPRGIKLFF,TGTGCCAGCAGTGAAATAAGACCGAGAGGGATAAAACTGTTTTTT
.,TRBJ2-3,15,TRBV7-2,.,CASSQDLEGADTQYF,TGTGCCAGCAGCCAAGATCTGGAGGGGGCAGATACGCAGTATTTT
many,TRBJ2-7,12,TRBV27,.,CASSLSGREQYF,TGTGCCAGCAGTTTGTCGGGCCGCGAGCAGTACTTC
many,TRBJ1-1,14,TRBV25-1,.,CASSRTGMRAEAFF,TGTGCCAGCAGCCGAACAGGGATGAGGGCTGAAGCTTTCTTT
.,TRBJ2-5,15,TRBV6-9,.,CASSANRVSRETQYF,TGTGCCAGCAGTGCCAACCGGGTTTCGCGAGAGACCCAGTACTTC
many,TRBJ1-2,14,TRBV7-2,TRBD1,CASSPGQEKYGYTF,TGTGCCAGCAGCCCGGGACAGGAGAAATATGGCTACACCTTC
.,TRBJ1-6,15,TRBV15,.,CATSRVPGSSSPPHF,TGTGCTACCAGCAGAGTCCCGGGGTCCAGTTCACCCCCCCACTTT
.,TRBJ2-5,11,TRBV2,.,CASSEVATQYF,TGTGCCAGCAGTGAGGTGGCGACCCAGTACTTC
many,TRBJ1-6,16,TRBV20-1,TRBD1,CSAGDRGRIHNSPLHF,TGCAGTGCTGGCGACAGGGGGCGCATCCATAATTCACCCCTCCACTTT
.,TRBJ1-6,14,TRBV2,TRBD1,CASTGTGSNSPLHF,TGTGCCAGCACTGGGACAGGATCAAATTCACCCCTCCACTTT
.,TRBJ2-5,14,TRBV11-2,.,CASRRYTDQETQYF,TGTGCCAGCAGGCGATATACGGACCAAGAGACCCAGTACTTC
few,TRBJ2-7,12,TRBV7-9,.,CASSPRLLEQYF,TGTGCCAGCAGCCCCCGACTACTCGAGCAGTACTTC
.,TRBJ1-2,15,TRBV5-1,TRBD1,CASSQWTGSNYGYTF,TGCGCCAGCAGCCAGTGGACAGGGTCGAACTATGGCTACACCTTC
many,TRBJ1-2,14,TRBV4-2,.,CASSQDRGGWGYTF,TGTGCCAGCAGCCAAGACAGGGGAGGTTGGGGCTACACCTTC
.,TRBJ2-6,17,TRBV7-6,TRBD1,CASSKRQGTSGANVLTF,TGTGCCAGCAGCAAAAGACAGGGTACCTCTGGGGCCAACGTCCTGACTTTC
.,TRBJ1-1,16,TRBV4-3,.,CASSQDWGGLGTEAFF,TGCGCCAGCAGCCAAGACTGGGGTGGACTGGGGACTGAAGCTTTCTTT
many,TRBJ1-1,15,TRBV7-2,.,CASSSSSGANTEAFF,TGTGCCAGCAGTTCATCTTCGGGGGCGAACACTGAAGCTTTCTTT
once,TRBJ2-6,16,TRBV14,.,CASSQVGGSGANVLTF,TGTGCCAGCAGCCAAGTCGGGGGTTCTGGGGCCAACGTCCTGACTTTC
many,TRBJ1-3,12,TRBV20-1,.,CSAETGGNTIYF,TGCAGTGCAGAGACAGGAGGAAACACCATATATTTT
many,TRBJ2-5,15,TRBV7-2,TRBD1,CASSVQGTQQETQYF,TGTGCCAGCAGCGTACAGGGGACCCAACAAGAGACCCAGTACTTC
.,TRBJ2-5,15,TRBV30,TRBD1,CAWRWGTGKAETQYF,TGTGCCTGGAGATGGGGGACAGGGAAGGCAGAGACCCAGTACTTC
.,TRBJ2-5,12,TRBV29-1,TRBD2,CSVGLAERTQYF,TGCAGCGTTGGACTAGCGGAACGGACCCAGTACTTC
many,TRBJ1-1,14,TRBV29-1,.,CSVERTGALTEAFF,TGCAGCGTTGAGAGGACGGGGGCGCTTACTGAAGCTTTCTTT
many,TRBJ1-6,18,TRBV25-1,TRBD1,CASTPGRKGAPPNSPLHF,TGTGCCAGCACCCCTGGTAGAAAGGGGGCGCCCCCTAATTCACCCCTCCACTTT
.,TRBJ1-6,13,TRBV5-4,.,CAIQEGYNSPLHF,TGTGCCATTCAAGAGGGGTATAATTCACCCCTCCACTTT
many,TRBJ2-7,14,TRBV6-6,TRBD1,CASRRGQGDYEQYF,TGTGCCAGCAGGCGAGGACAGGGGGACTACGAGCAGTACTTC
few,TRBJ1-2,16,TRBV7-9,.,CASSLGPGPANYGYTF,TGTGCCAGCAGCTTAGGGCCCGGCCCCGCTAACTATGGCTACACCTTC
.,TRBJ1-4,13,TRBV29-1,.,CSVNTGTNEKLFF,TGCAGCGTCAACACAGGGACTAATGAAAAACTGTTTTTT
.,TRBJ2-7,13,TRBV10-3,TRBD1,CASSQTTGNEQYF,TGTGCCAGCAGCCAAACGACAGGGAACGAGCAGTACTTC
few,TRBJ1-5,17,TRBV9,.,CASSQESGLRGNQPQHF,TGTGCCAGCAGCCAAGAATCAGGCCTGAGGGGGAATCAGCCCCAGCATTTT
few,TRBJ1-1,12,TRBV6-1,.,CATFRGGTEAFF,TGTGCCACCTTTAGAGGCGGCACTGAAGCTTTCTTT
.,TRBJ2-7,13,TRBV5-1,.,CASSYGVGYEQYF,TGCGCCAGCAGCTATGGTGTTGGCTACGAGCAGTACTTC
many,TRBJ2-7,15,TRBV29-1,.,CSVERGEGIAYEQYF,TGCAGCGTTGAAAGGGGGGAGGGGATAGCATACGAGCAGTACTTC
.,TRBJ1-6,14,TRBV27,.,CASSLTPGDSPLHF,TGTGCCAGCAGTCTTACCCCGGGCGATTCACCCCTCCACTTT
few,TRBJ1-2,14,TRBV12-5,.,CASGTGQHYYGYTF,TGTGCTAGTGGTACCGGACAGCATTACTATGGCTACACCTTC
.,TRBJ1-6,16,TRBV10-3,.,CASSRAGRGYNSPLHF,TGTGCCAGCAGTCGGGCGGGCAGGGGCTATAATTCACCCCTCCACTTT
few,TRBJ1-4,18,TRBV5-1,TRBD1,CASSLQVGTAATNEKLFF,TGCGCCAGCAGCTTGCAAGTGGGGACAGCCGCAACTAATGAAAAACTGTTTTTT
.,TRBJ2-2,16,TRBV12-3/TRBV12-4,.,CASSLSRGLVTGELFF,TGTGCCAGCAGTTTAAGCAGGGGTTTAGTCACCGGGGAGCTGTTTTTT
few,TRBJ1-6,12,TRBV27,.,CATHQYNSPLHF,TGTGCCACCCACCAATATAATTCACCCCTCCACTTT
many,TRBJ2-7,15,TRBV14,.,CASSQVSGGLYEQYF,TGTGCCAGCAGCCAAGTTTCCGGGGGCCTGTACGAGCAGTACTTC
once,TRBJ2-6,14,TRBV12-3/TRBV12-4,TRBD1,CASRAGQGGNTEAF,TGTGCCAGCAGAGCGGGACAGGGGGGCAACACTGAAGCTTTC
many,TRBJ1-4,14,TRBV19,TRBD1,CASSIGTGLEKLFF,TGTGCCAGTAGTATAGGGACAGGGCTCGAAAAACTGTTTTTT
many,TRBJ1-2,15,TRBV9,TRBD1,CASSEELTGGGGYTF,TGTGCCAGCAGCGAAGAACTCACAGGGGGCGGTGGCTACACCTTC
many,TRBJ1-2,13,TRBV7-2,.,CASSLVGNYGYTF,TGTGCCAGCAGCTTAGTTGGTAACTATGGCTACACCTTC
few,TRBJ2-2,15,TRBV19,.,CASSIATGNTGELFF,TGTGCCAGTAGTATAGCCACGGGAAACACCGGGGAGCTGTTTTTT
many,TRBJ1-2,13,TRBV12-3/TRBV12-4,TRBD1,CASTRTGIYGYTF,TGTGCCAGCACCCGGACAGGGATCTATGGCTACACCTTC
.,TRBJ1-1,15,TRBV25-1,TRBD1,CASSARTGPNTEAFF,TGTGCCAGCAGCGCTAGGACAGGGCCGAACACTGAAGCTTTCTTT
few,TRBJ2-7,14,TRBV5-1,.,CASSGGTHLFEQYF,TGCGCCAGCAGTGGGGGGACTCACCTCTTTGAGCAGTACTTC
few,TRBJ1-4,15,TRBV25-1,TRBD1,CASSPGDRGGEKLFF,TGTGCCAGCAGTCCCGGGGACAGGGGTGGAGAAAAACTGTTTTTT
.,TRBJ1-5,18,TRBV19,.,CASSPPQGRDNTGEPQHF,TGTGCCAGTAGTCCCCCCCAGGGGCGGGATAACACCGGGGAGCCCCAGCATTTT
.,TRBJ1-2,13,TRBV7-9,.,CASSLEQPNGYTF,TGTGCCAGCAGCTTAGAACAGCCAAATGGCTACACCTTC
.,TRBJ1-2,18,TRBV12-3/TRBV12-4,TRBD1,CASSLWLGSGQKYYGYTF,TGTGCCAGCAGTTTATGGTTGGGGTCGGGACAGAAGTACTATGGCTACACCTTC
.,TRBJ1-2,15,TRBV9,.,CASSAGTGNLFGYTF,TGTGCCAGCAGCGCCGGGACCGGCAATCTTTTTGGCTACACCTTC
.,TRBJ1-1,12,TRBV5-8,.,CASSERGAEAFF,TGTGCCAGCAGCGAAAGGGGGGCTGAAGCTTTCTTT
.,TRBJ1-3,15,TRBV9,.,CASSVGGVYGNTIYF,TGTGCCAGCAGCGTAGGGGGAGTATATGGAAACACCATATATTTT
few,TRBJ2-3,14,TRBV14,.,CASSQFMVQDTQYF,TGTGCCAGCAGCCAATTTATGGTGCAAGATACGCAGTATTTT